A selection of T cell receptor beta chains follows, all from one sample in a study of shared clonotypes between healthy human individuals. The assay was immunoSEQ multiplex PCR, and TCRdb's table has in-frame clones only and misses some. The profile shows roughly 1,800,000 clones, about 95% of them singletons. Specimen: naive CD8+ T cells sorted from blood. All receptors come from a man younger than 35 in good health. Each CDR3 is given with its conserved first and last residue. D genes are given only for firm matches. Clone size, where shown, is once, few, many, or a class for clones that have expanded.

>TRBV5-6|TRBD2|TRBJ2-7|-
TGTGCCAGCCCGCCCGTTATGGCGGGGGTGTCCTACGAGCAGTACTTC
CASPPVMAGVSYEQYF
>TRBV27|-|TRBJ2-7|-
TGTGCCAGCAGTTTCTCCAGGGTAGGGCTCAACGAGCAGTACTTC
CASSFSRVGLNEQYF
>TRBV7-9|-|TRBJ2-1|-
TGTGCCAGCAGCTCACCCATGCGCGATGAGCAGTTCTTC
CASSSPMRDEQFF
>TRBV5-5|-|TRBJ1-1|once
TGTGCCAGCAGCTTGGGACCCGTCACTGAAGCTTTCTTT
CASSLGPVTEAFF
>TRBV27|TRBD1|TRBJ2-7|-
TGTGCCAGCACCCCCGGACAGGGGGCAAGGGAGCAGTACTTC
CASTPGQGAREQYF
>TRBV27|-|TRBJ2-1|-
TGTGCCAGCAGTTCGAGGGGCTACAATGAGCAGTTCTTC
CASSSRGYNEQFF
>TRBV19|-|TRBJ2-7|once
TGTGCCAGTAGTACTCCCTACGAGCAGTACTTC
CASSTPYEQYF
>TRBV4-1|TRBD1|TRBJ2-3|-
TGCGCCAGCAGCCAAGGGCAGACAGGGAGCCCCTCCGCCGACCAGTATTTT
CASSQGQTGSPSADQYF
>TRBV27|TRBD1|TRBJ1-2|-
TGTGCCAGCAGTTTAGTGGCAGGACAGGACCCCTATGGCTACACCTTC
CASSLVAGQDPYGYTF
>TRBV5-1|-|TRBJ2-1|-
TGCGCCAGCAGCTTGGGTGCAGGGCCGCGGGATGAGCAGTTCTTC
CASSLGAGPRDEQFF
>TRBV27|TRBD1|TRBJ2-7|-
TGTGCCAGCAGTGCGGACAGGGGGGTCTACGAGCAGTACTTC
CASSADRGVYEQYF
>TRBV19|-|TRBJ2-7|-
TGTGCCAGTAGTATCGGAGGGGTAGCGGTCTACGAGCAGTACTTC
CASSIGGVAVYEQYF
>TRBV10-2|-|TRBJ2-7|-
TGCGCCAGCAGTGTCCAGCGGGAGCAGTACTTC
CASSVQREQYF
>TRBV12-2|-|TRBJ1-4|-
TGTGCAAGTCGCTTAGTGGGATTGGACAGGGGTAATGAAAAACTGTTTTTT
CASRLVGLDRGNEKLFF